The 18 T cell receptor beta chains reported below all come from one sample, sequenced in a study of brain T cells in children with intractable seizures. Regarding time point: blood from clinic visit 5 months post-surgery; TSC patient then seizure free. Sequencing used immunoSEQ multiplex PCR; TCRdb keeps in-frame clones, though not all of them. Seen here are approximately 330,000 clones, 93% observed once, and the top ten hold under 7%. Sequenced material: peripheral blood, taken 4 to 5 months after surgery. The receptor source for this set is a boy less than two years old with tuberous sclerosis and intractable seizures.

The J gene is TRBJ2-1, the V gene TRBV12-3 or TRBV12-4; D not resolved. This CDR3 has 13 residues. V lost 1 base to trimming and J lost 8 bases, with 9 bases between them. The CDR3 is CASSLVGTDEQFF. DNA of the CDR3: TGTGCCAGCAGTTTAGTAGGAACGGATGAGCAGTTCTTC.

The chain couples TRBV28 to TRBJ1-6; a possible D gene is TRBD1 (6 bases). In germline, CDR1 is MDHEN, CDR2 SYDVKM. The CDR3 length is 15 residues. V gave up 0 bases and J gave up 7 bases, with 10 bases separating them. DNA of the CDR3: TGTGCCAGCAGTTTATGGGGGGCGGCGAATTCACCCCTCCACTTT. This encodes CASSLWGAANSPLHF. Complete variable domain (other parts from reference TRBV28 and TRBJ1-6): DVKVTQSSRYLVKRTGEKVFLECVQDMDHENMFWYRQDPGLGLRLIYFSYDVKMKEKGDIPEGYSVSREKKERFSLILESASTNQTSMYLCASSLWGAANSPLHFGNGTRLTVT.

This clone was found once. The rearrangement uses TRBV18 and TRBJ2-1, with D uncertain. Trimming shortened V by 4 bases and J by 4 bases, and 14 bases separated the two germline ends. Germline lookup yields CDR1 KGHSH and CDR2 LQKENI. CDR3 length: 15 residues. The CDR3 loop is CASSLTGPKYNEQFF. As DNA, the CDR3 is TGTGCCAGCTCACTTACCGGGCCGAAGTACAATGAGCAGTTCTTC.

The J gene is TRBJ1-1, the V gene TRBV28; the D is unclear. CDR1 is MDHEN, CDR2 SYDVKM, per germline. CDR3 length equals 16 residues. V lost 3 bases and J lost 8, with 22 bases in between. The CDR3 DNA follows: TGTGCCAGCAGTTTTTTAAGGAGTCTTTCGATCTCCGAAGCTTTCTTT. This encodes CASSFLRSLSISEAFF.

The chain employs TRBV12-5 and TRBJ2-1, with 7 bases matching TRBD2. The CDR3 is made up of 15 amino acids. V shed 9 bases and J 0 bases; nucleotides not matched to a gene: 8. Germline values: CDR1 LGHNT, CDR2 FRNRAP. CDR3 DNA: TGTGCTAGCCTCTTGGGCGGGAGCTCCTACAATGAGCAGTTCTTC. The encoded protein is CASLLGGSSYNEQFF.

Of note for this clone: Other DNA sequences in this specimen translate into the identical CDR3. This chain joins TRBV2 and TRBJ1-1, with D possibly matching TRBD1 (6 bases). Germline CDR1 reads SNHLY; CDR2 reads FYNNEI. Trimming took off 6 bases at V and 0 bases at J, with 11 bases between the two ends. The CDR3 is 14 amino acids. This CDR3 is CASRYRAMNTEAFF. CDR3 nucleotides: TGTGCCAGCAGATACAGGGCCATGAACACTGAAGCTTTCTTT.

V is TRBV6-6 and J is TRBJ2-7; the D gene is possibly TRBD1 (7 bases). The CDR3 covers 15 residues. The V end lost 8 bases, the J end lost 2 bases, and 19 bases lay between the germline ends. The V gene's germline CDR1 is MNHNY and CDR2 SVGAGI (reference sequence). The CDR3 nucleotides read TGTGCCAGCCTAGCGCCGGACAGGCGACCCTACGAGCAGTACTTC. It specifies CASLAPDRRPYEQYF.

The rearrangement uses TRBV7-9 and TRBJ2-7, with D perhaps matching TRBD1 or TRBD2 (5 bases each). This CDR3 has 13 amino acids. The germline V gene has CDR1 SEHNR and CDR2 FQNEAQ (reference sequence). The ends were cut back, 5 bases at V and 1 base at J, with 9 bases in the middle. In nucleotides, the CDR3 is TGTGCCAGCAGCCGGTGGGGGTCCTACGAGCAGTACTTC. As protein: CASSRWGSYEQYF. Complete variable domain (other parts from reference TRBV7-9 and TRBJ2-7): DTGVSQNPRHKITKRGQNVTFRCDPISEHNRLYWYRQTLGQGPEFLTYFQNEAQLEKSRLLSDRFSAERPKGSFSTLEIQRTEQGDSAMYLCASSRWGSYEQYFGPGTRLTVT.

This clone is a singleton in its sample. The chain uses TRBV30 and TRBJ1-6; D unclear. The CDR3 spans 16 residues. CDR1 and CDR2 from the germline V gene are GTSNPN and SVGIG (reference sequence). The V and J ends lost 2 bases and 11 bases respectively, with 22 bases between them. For the CDR3, the DNA is TGTGCCTGGAGTAAGTGGGCAGCCCCAAGTTCGACACCCCTCCACTTT. It is translated as CAWSKWAAPSSTPLHF.

This chain uses TRBV4-1 with TRBJ1-1; no reliable D call. The CDR3 runs to 11 residues. Germline CDR1 is MGHRA and CDR2 is YSYEKL. Trimming shortened V by 2 bases and J by 11 bases, and 9 bases separated the two germline ends. This CDR3 is CASSQRGDAFF. CDR3 nucleotide sequence: TGCGCCAGCAGCCAACGGGGTGACGCTTTCTTT.

The genes are TRBV28 and TRBJ2-5; weak D call: TRBD1 (6 bases). Germline CDR1 is MDHEN and CDR2 is SYDVKM. Trimming shortened V by 6 bases and J by 2 bases, and 16 bases separated the two germline ends. This CDR3 has 15 residues. The CDR3 is CASSDPTGNQETQYF. CDR3 coding DNA: TGTGCCAGCAGCGACCCCACAGGGAATCAAGAGACCCAGTACTTC.

This chain links TRBV18 with TRBJ1-4, with D possibly TRBD1 on 5 matching bases. V shed 3 bases and J shed 7 bases, with 15 bases lying between them. Germline CDR1 KGHSH, CDR2 LQKENI. CDR3 length equals 15 residues. CDR3 nucleotide sequence: TGTGCCAGCTCACCGACCCGGGACTTAAGTGAAAAACTGTTTTTT. It yields the protein CASSPTRDLSEKLFF.

This chain uses TRBV19 with TRBJ2-3, with 11 bases fitting TRBD2. The CDR3 spans 15 residues. Trimming took 1 base from V and 3 from J; bases not matched to a gene: 0. Germline V gene lookup returns CDR1 LNHDA and CDR2 SQIVND (reference sequence). The CDR3 DNA is TGTGCCAGTAGTATAGGACTAGCGGGGACAGATACGCAGTATTTT. Amino acids: CASSIGLAGTDTQYF.

The rearrangement joins TRBV19 to TRBJ2-5; tentatively, D is TRBD1 (6 bases). CDR1 and CDR2 (germline): LNHDA, SQIVND (reference sequence). V shed 5 bases and J shed 3 bases, with 19 bases lying between them. This CDR3 contains 16 residues. The CDR3 protein is CASSPGHTGMEETQYF. DNA for the CDR3: TGTGCCAGTAGTCCTGGACACACAGGGATGGAAGAGACCCAGTACTTC.

The rearrangement uses TRBV6-6 and TRBJ1-1; tentatively, D is TRBD1 (5 bases). The germline V and J ends were trimmed by 8 bases and 3 bases, with 13 bases remaining between them. The CDR3 is 13 residues long. Germline V CDR1 and CDR2: MNHNY, SVGAGI (reference sequence). For the CDR3, the DNA is TGTGCCAGCCGACTGGGGGGGTACACTGAAGCTTTCTTT. Translating it yields CASRLGGYTEAFF.

This clone was found once. The genes are TRBV7-9 and TRBJ2-5; 15 bases fit TRBD2. This CDR3 is built from 17 residues. Germline assignment: CDR1 SEHNR and CDR2 FQNEAQ (reference sequence). With V trimmed by 5 bases and J by 3 bases, 7 bases remained unmatched. The CDR3 coding sequence is TGTGCCAGCAGCAAACGGACTAGCGGGGGGGCGAAAGAGACCCAGTACTTC. Protein sequence: CASSKRTSGGAKETQYF.

The chain couples TRBV6-6 to TRBJ1-2; 8 bases line up with TRBD1. The CDR3 contains 14 residues. Per germline, CDR1 MNHNY and CDR2 SVGAGI (reference sequence). Unmatched junction bases numbered 5, after V lost 4 bases and J lost 4 bases. CDR3 region: CASSSAGGSYGYTF. The CDR3 bases are TGTGCCAGCAGTTCCGCAGGGGGCAGCTATGGCTACACCTTC.

This sequence joins TRBV5-6 and TRBJ2-1; 15 nucleotides align to TRBD2. The CDR3 consists of 17 residues. J was trimmed by 4 bases and V by 4 bases; bases with no gene match: 6. The germline CDR1 and CDR2 sequences are SGHDT and YYEEEE. CDR3 nucleotides: TGTGCCAGCAGCCCCTGGACTAGCGGGAGGGTGTACAATGAGCAGTTCTTC. It is translated as CASSPWTSGRVYNEQFF.